This T cell receptor beta chain emerged from a study of post-analysis software for immune sequencing data. Overall study: Included courses were relapsing-remitting and secondary progressive multiple sclerosis; progressive-relapsing multiple sclerosis was also included.

Unique molecular identifiers were carried by the TCR beta cDNA libraries. TCRdb re-called the PCR reads through MiXCR, storing one row per CDR3 protein. This table has fewer than 600,000 distinct CDR3 sequences, under 55% appearing once. Germline V gene sequence: CDR1 MGHRA, CDR2 YSYEKL. V dropped 0 bases and J dropped 5; count of bases not matched to a gene: 6. This CDR3 has 17 residues. Details on this clonotype: The target antigen is unknown.

Study-wide results and caveats: Patients with multiple sclerosis recorded significantly lower normalized Chao1 diversity than controls, the study found. Samples from a shared batch, those prepared together, strongly co-clustered by F measure. Comparison of patients with controls showed 5 or 6 TRBV segments more frequent in patients, TRBV5-6, TRBV5-1 and TRBV20-1 among them.

The chain is built from TRBV4-1 and TRBJ2-1, with 11 bases lining up with TRBD2. The source is a girl aged 10 to 17 with multiple sclerosis. The sequencing input was blood. Here the CDR3 DNA reads TGCGCCAGCAGCCAAGATCCGGGACTAGCGGCTGACAATGAGCAGTTCTTC. This gives the protein CASSQDPGLAADNEQFF.